This is a list of T cell receptor beta chains from one sample in a study of metastatic and nonmetastatic thyroid tumors. MiXCR re-clonotyped the PCR reads for TCRdb. The repertoire has about 39,000 clones, 19% of them found once; the top ten carry about 18%. Sample: blood. The receptors derive from a female donor with papillary thyroid cancer or a benign thyroid nodule (not recorded which). Some clones in this sample may be carry-over from other donors' samples. Each CDR3 is given with its conserved first and last residue. The D gene is left open where the match is weak. The size entry is marked missing in some rows and otherwise reads once, few, many or a size class.

>NA|TRBJ2-7|TRBV11-2|NA
CASSPQRNSYEQYF
TGTGCCAGCAGCCCCCAAAGGAACTCCTACGAGCAGTACTTC
>NA|TRBJ2-5|TRBV5-5|many
CASSPISETQYF
TGTGCCAGCAGCCCGATTTCGGAAACCCAGTACTTC
>NA|TRBJ2-5|TRBV20-1|NA
CSARAQRGKQETQCF
TGCAGTGCTAGAGCCCAAAGGGGGAAGCAAGAGACCCAGTGCTTC
>TRBD2|TRBJ2-7|TRBV6-1|few
CASRSGTKWYF
TGTGCCAGCAGGTCAGGGACTAAATGGTACTTC
>NA|TRBJ2-3|TRBV5-1|NA
CASSLGEFTDTQYF
TGCGCCAGCAGCTTGGGCGAGTTCACAGATACGCAGTATTTT
>NA|TRBJ2-7|TRBV20-1|many
CSARVGGQIYEQYF
TGCAGTGCTAGAGTAGGAGGACAGATCTACGAGCAGTACTTC
>NA|TRBJ2-1|TRBV20-1|NA
CIANVWNEQFF
TGCATTGCCAATGTTTGGAATGAGCAGTTCTTC
>NA|TRBJ2-3|TRBV19|many
CASSMSSRGGSDTQYF
TGTGCCAGTAGTATGTCTAGCCGTGGAGGGTCAGATACGCAGTATTTT
>NA|TRBJ2-3|TRBV7-2|NA
CASSYSGSDTQYF
TGTGCCAGCAGTTACTCAGGGTCTGATACGCAGTATTTT
>TRBD2|TRBJ2-1|TRBV28|medium-sized
CASILTSGYNEQFF
TGTGCCAGCATCCTGACTAGCGGCTACAATGAGCAGTTCTTC
>TRBD2|TRBJ2-7|TRBV27|medium-sized
CASSRGLAGGWEQYF
TGTGCCAGCAGTCGAGGACTAGCGGGAGGATGGGAGCAGTACTTC
>NA|TRBJ2-5|TRBV20-1|NA
CSALPTGETQYF
TGCAGCGCTCTCCCCACAGGAGAGACCCAGTACTTC
>NA|TRBJ2-1|TRBV28|NA
CASSPVYGFGRSHEQFF
TGTGCCAGCAGCCCCGTTTACGGGTTCGGGAGATCCCATGAGCAGTTCTTC
>TRBD2|TRBJ2-7|TRBV4-3|NA
CACSQDTSGFYEQYF
TGCGCCTGCAGCCAAGATACTAGCGGGTTTTACGAGCAGTACTTC
>NA|TRBJ2-2|TRBV2|NA
CASSVLAGTWELFF
TGTGCCAGCAGTGTACTAGCCGGGACCTGGGAGCTATTTTTT
>TRBD1|TRBJ1-3|TRBV7-2|many
CASSSGTGGGNTIYF
TGTGCCAGCAGCTCCGGGACAGGGGGCGGAAACACCATATATTTT